The 31 T cell receptor beta chains below were found in one sample sequenced in a study of graft-versus-host responses after intestinal transplantation. Here immunoSEQ multiplex PCR was the method, and the copy in TCRdb shows in-frame clones only, minus some. The table has approximately 77,000 clones, around 92% seen once. This sample comprised PBMCs, obtained 98 days after intestinal transplantation. Source of these receptors: a human patient who received an intestinal transplant, so some T cells may come from the graft donor.

The chain couples TRBV5-4 to TRBJ1-3; 7 nucleotides line up with TRBD1. V shed 4 bases and J 0 bases; nucleotides not matched to a gene: 13. The CDR3 runs 18 residues. CDR1 SGHNT and CDR2 YYREEE come from the germline V gene (reference sequence). Here the CDR3 DNA reads TGTGCCAGCAGCCACCCCCGGACCGACAGGGACTCTGGAAACACCATATATTTT. It codes for CASSHPRTDRDSGNTIYF.

This clone was recorded once. The chain carries TRBV28 and TRBJ2-5, with D perhaps TRBD1 (5 bases). The CDR3 loop spans 13 amino acids. The germline V and J ends were trimmed by 5 bases and 1 base, with 8 bases remaining between them. The germline gives CDR1 MDHEN, CDR2 SYDVKM. The CDR3 region is CASSLDSQETQYF. In nucleotides, the CDR3 is TGTGCCAGCAGTCTCGACAGCCAAGAGACCCAGTACTTC.

The V call is TRBV2, the J call TRBJ1-1; 8 positions match TRBD1. This CDR3 has 13 residues. Germline-derived CDR1 and CDR2 are SNHLY and FYNNEI. V gave up 6 bases and J gave up 11 bases; unmatched junction bases: 11. In DNA, the CDR3 is TGTGCCAGCAGACCACAGGGGGTACAGGTTGCTTTCTTT. It codes for CASRPQGVQVAFF.

V gene TRBV13 combines with J gene TRBJ2-1; the D gene is possibly TRBD1 (6 bases). CDR1 is PRHDT, CDR2 FYEKMQ, per germline (reference sequence). This CDR3 is built from 14 residues. The V and J ends lost 10 bases and 0 bases respectively, with 13 bases between them. CDR3 DNA: TGTGCCACCAACCAGGGGCCCTCCTACAATGAGCAGTTCTTC. Protein product: CATNQGPSYNEQFF.

The chain employs TRBV6-1 and TRBJ2-7, with TRBD1 identical over 8 bases. J was trimmed by 1 base and V by 2 bases; bases with no gene match: 4. The CDR3 length is 15 residues. Germline V gene data show CDR1 as MNHNS and CDR2 as SASEGT. The CDR3 is CASSEIQGVSYEQYF. The CDR3 DNA is TGTGCCAGCAGTGAAATACAGGGGGTGTCCTACGAGCAGTACTTC.

With regard to this clone: The junction and the germline gene differ at one end; a read error may be behind it. This chain connects TRBV6-1 to TRBJ1-1, with D maybe TRBD1 (5 bases). Germline CDR1 is MNHNS and CDR2 is SASEGT. This CDR3 comprises 15 residues. Here the CDR3 reads CASREDSANSFEAFF. CDR3 bases: TGTGCCAGCAGGGAAGACAGTGCCAACAGCTTTGAAGCTTTCTTT.

The chain couples TRBV9 to TRBJ1-1; D gene ambiguous. Germline CDR1 and CDR2: SGDLS and YYNGEE. The ends were cut back, 0 bases at V and 1 base at J, with 10 bases in the middle. The CDR3 totals 15 residues. Here the CDR3 reads CASSVGGPGNTEAFF. The CDR3 nucleotides are TGTGCCAGCAGCGTAGGAGGTCCCGGGAACACTGAAGCTTTCTTT.

The rearrangement uses TRBV11-2 and TRBJ2-5; D gene uncertain. The CDR3 sequence is 14 residues long. CDR1 and CDR2 (germline): SGHAT, FQNNGV. The V end was cut by 5 bases, the J end by 0 bases, with 10 bases between. The CDR3 coding sequence is TGTGCCAGCAGCGGCGGCCCCAACCAAGAGACCCAGTACTTC. Translation gives CASSGGPNQETQYF. The whole variable domain, remainder taken from reference TRBV11-2 and TRBJ2-5, is EAGVAQSPRYKIIEKRQSVAFWCNPISGHATLYWYQQILGQGPKLLIQFQNNGVVDDSQLPKDRFSAERLKGVDSTLKIQPAKLEDSAVYLCASSGGPNQETQYFGPGTRLLVL.

The chain links TRBV7-9 to TRBJ2-5; unclear D gene. Germline V gives CDR1 SEHNR, CDR2 FQNEAQ (reference sequence). The CDR3 runs to 14 residues. Trimming took 5 bases from V and 0 from J, leaving 10 bases between them. The DNA of the CDR3 is TGTGCCAGCAGCCCAAGTTCCAACCAAGAGACCCAGTACTTC. Protein: CASSPSSNQETQYF.

V is TRBV5-6 and J is TRBJ2-7, with D perhaps assigned TRBD1 or TRBD2 (5 bases each). The CDR3 covers 15 residues. CDR1 is SGHDT and CDR2 is YYEEEE in the germline V gene. V lost 2 bases to trimming and J lost 5 bases, with 17 bases between them. Here the CDR3 DNA reads TGTGCCAGCAGCTTCCCTCGGGACCCGAGGAACGAGCAGTACTTC. This sequence encodes CASSFPRDPRNEQYF.

This clone was seen a single time. This chain joins TRBV29-1 and TRBJ2-7; TRBD1 aligns across 8 bases. CDR1 is SQVTM and CDR2 is ANQGSEA in the germline V gene. This CDR3 is built from 12 residues. The trim removed 3 bases at V and 10 bases at J, leaving 8 bases unmatched. The CDR3 nucleotides are TGCAGCGTTGACTCCGACAGGGGTTACCAGTACTTC. Protein product: CSVDSDRGYQYF.

J is TRBJ2-3 and V is TRBV2, with D maybe TRBD1 (5 bases). This CDR3 contains 14 residues. Trimming took 5 bases from V and 1 from J, leaving 10 bases between them. From germline, CDR1 is SNHLY and CDR2 FYNNEI. The CDR3 coding sequence is TGTGCCAGCAGTCCATCGACAGGCACAGATACGCAGTATTTT. Its protein product is CASSPSTGTDTQYF.

This clone was found a few times. The rearrangement links TRBV10-3 to TRBJ2-3; 8 nucleotides match TRBD1. Per the germline V gene, CDR1 is ENHRY and CDR2 is SYGVKD. The CDR3 runs to 15 residues. With 1 base clipped from V and 4 bases from J, the junction kept 4 bases outside the gene matches. The CDR3 spells CAISEWQGASDTQYF. CDR3 nucleotides: TGTGCCATCAGTGAGTGGCAGGGGGCGTCAGATACGCAGTATTTT.

This chain links TRBV7-9 with TRBJ1-2; a weak D match, TRBD1 (5 bases). From germline, CDR1 is SEHNR and CDR2 FQNEAQ (reference sequence). V was clipped by 7 bases and J by 2 bases, with 14 bases between them. The CDR3 loop spans 14 amino acids. The chain's CDR3 is CASTGDPKNYGYTF. The DNA for the CDR3 is TGTGCCAGCACCGGGGACCCGAAGAACTATGGCTACACCTTC.

The V and J genes are TRBV7-2 and TRBJ2-1; 11 bases are shared with TRBD2. The V gene end was trimmed by 2 bases and the J gene end by 7 bases; junction bases not matched to a gene: 13. Germline V CDR1 and CDR2: SGHTA, FQGNSA. CDR3 length: 18 amino acids. CDR3 protein: CASSLSLTSGSIGNEQFF. The CDR3 region has the DNA TGTGCCAGCAGCTTATCCCTTACTAGCGGGAGTATTGGAAATGAGCAGTTCTTC.

The chain recombines TRBV28 with TRBJ1-3, with D perhaps matching TRBD1 (5 bases). The CDR3 has 16 amino acids. The germline V and J ends were trimmed by 5 bases and 2 bases, with 16 bases remaining between them. In germline, CDR1 is MDHEN, CDR2 SYDVKM. Written as DNA, the CDR3 is TGTGCCAGCAGTAGAAGGGGAACTCTCACTGGAAACACCATATATTTT. Protein: CASSRRGTLTGNTIYF. The full variable domain, completed using reference TRBV28 and TRBJ1-3, is DVKVTQSSRYLVKRTGEKVFLECVQDMDHENMFWYRQDPGLGLRLIYFSYDVKMKEKGDIPEGYSVSREKKERFSLILESASTNQTSMYLCASSRRGTLTGNTIYFGEGSWLTVV.

The J gene is TRBJ1-1, the V gene TRBV6-5; 7 bases line up with TRBD1. Germline values: CDR1 MNHEY, CDR2 SVGAGI. V dropped 2 bases and J dropped 1; count of bases not matched to a gene: 4. This CDR3 spans 15 amino acids. The CDR3 DNA sequence: TGTGCCAGCAGTTACCTCCGACAGGGGAACACTGAAGCTTTCTTT. It codes for CASSYLRQGNTEAFF.

This sequence joins TRBV29-1 and TRBJ1-2; a weak D match, TRBD1 (5 bases). Germline-derived CDR1 and CDR2 are SQVTM and ANQGSEA. Trimming removed 0 bases from V and 4 bases from J, with 12 bases in between. The CDR3 contains 14 residues. CDR3 bases: TGCAGCGTTGAAGATCCCGACAGAAGCTATGGCTACACCTTC. Its protein product is CSVEDPDRSYGYTF.

This clone showed up just once. At one end, the junction sequence differs from germline, possibly due to a read error. Other DNA sequences from this sample encode an identical CDR3 as well. The chain couples TRBV5-5 to TRBJ1-1; no reliable D call. Germline V lookup: CDR1 SGHKS, CDR2 YYEKEE (reference sequence). This CDR3 is built from 13 residues. The CDR3 reads CASSLALNTEAFF. DNA for the CDR3: TGCGCCAGCAGCTTGGCCCTGAACACTGAAGCTTTCTTT. The complete variable domain, with remaining parts taken from reference TRBV5-5 and TRBJ1-1, reads DAGVTQSPTHLIKTRGQQVTLRCSPISGHKSVSWYQQVLGQGPQFIFQYYEKEERGRGNFPDRFSARQFPNYSSELNVNALLLGDSALYLCASSLALNTEAFFGQGTRLTVV.

This clone has a single count. The chain carries TRBV15 and TRBJ2-7; D gene ambiguous. This CDR3 has 13 residues. Looked up from germline, CDR1 is LNHNV and CDR2 is YYDKDF (reference sequence). Trimming left V 3 bases short and J 3 bases short, with 9 bases between. This CDR3 is CATSRQENYEQYF. In DNA, the CDR3 is TGTGCCACCAGCAGGCAGGAGAACTACGAGCAGTACTTC.

The CDR3 nucleotides read TGTGCCATCCAGGCAGGGAATGATAACTATGGCTACACCTTC. Translation gives CAIQAGNDNYGYTF. This sequence joins TRBV13 and TRBJ1-2, with D possibly being TRBD1 (5 bases). Deletions cut 10 bases from V and 1 base from J, with 16 bases between. Germline V lookup: CDR1 PRHDT, CDR2 FYEKMQ (reference sequence). CDR3 length equals 14 residues.

CDR3 in DNA: TGTGCCAGCAGTGAAGGGTACCCGGGACTAGCGGGAATCTCCTACGAGCAGTACTTC. Translated, it gives CASSEGYPGLAGISYEQYF. This sequence joins TRBV6-1 and TRBJ2-7; TRBD2 matches at 13 bases. The ends lost 1 base at V and 0 bases at J; junction bases unmatched: 9. Germline lookup yields CDR1 MNHNS and CDR2 SASEGT. This CDR3 is built from 19 residues.

The chain joins TRBV4-1 to TRBJ2-1, with 7 bases identical to TRBD1. The CDR3 length is 16 residues. Trimming cost V 1 base and J 7 bases; bases outside gene matches: 10. Germline V gene lookup returns CDR1 MGHRA and CDR2 YSYEKL. The chain's CDR3 is CASSQVRDSGRNEQFF. The CDR3 region has the DNA TGCGCCAGCAGCCAAGTTCGGGACAGTGGCCGGAATGAGCAGTTCTTC.

The chain recombines TRBV9 with TRBJ1-2; 10 positions match TRBD1. The ends lost 4 bases at V and 7 bases at J; junction bases unmatched: 16. CDR3 size: 17 residues. The germline CDR1 and CDR2 sequences are SGDLS and YYNGEE. CDR3: CASSPRGGTGVQGGYTF. Written as DNA, the CDR3 is TGTGCCAGCAGCCCTAGAGGAGGGACAGGGGTTCAAGGTGGCTACACCTTC.

This sequence joins TRBV7-2 and TRBJ1-6, with D unclear. Germline CDR1 reads SGHTA; CDR2 reads FQGNSA. The CDR3 sequence is 14 residues long. Trimming stripped 1 base from V and 11 bases from J, with 12 bases between. The CDR3 DNA reads as TGTGCCAGCAGCTTAGAGATAGGGCAAACACCCCTCCACTTT. Its translation is CASSLEIGQTPLHF.

This chain connects TRBV5-1 to TRBJ1-1, with D possibly matching TRBD1 (6 bases). Trimming removed 1 base from V and 7 bases from J, with 20 bases in between. CDR1 is SGHRS and CDR2 is YFSETQ in the germline V gene. The CDR3 spans 16 residues. CDR3 nucleotide sequence: TGCGCCAGCAGCTTGAAAACAGGGTCATATCATGATGAAGCTTTCTTT. Translating it yields CASSLKTGSYHDEAFF.

The chain couples TRBV6-5 to TRBJ2-1, with D possibly being TRBD2 (6 bases). Per germline, CDR1 MNHEY and CDR2 SVGAGI. Trimming took off 0 bases at V and 7 bases at J, with 13 bases between the two ends. The CDR3 is made up of 15 amino acids. CDR3: CASSYSVGEENEQFF. The CDR3 DNA sequence: TGTGCCAGCAGTTACTCGGTGGGGGAGGAGAATGAGCAGTTCTTC.

The V and J genes are TRBV7-2 and TRBJ1-6; possible D gene TRBD1, 6 bases. Trimming removed 1 base from V and 7 bases from J, with 14 bases in between. The length of the CDR3 is 16 residues. Germline V gene sequence: CDR1 SGHTA, CDR2 FQGNSA. The CDR3 sequence: CASSLEGTRVNSPLHF. The CDR3 DNA is TGTGCCAGCAGCTTAGAGGGGACACGGGTCAATTCACCCCTCCACTTT.

The gene calls are TRBV4-1 and TRBJ1-5; no clear D gene. The V gene lost 0 bases and the J gene lost 7 bases, with 10 bases spanning the gap. Germline CDR1 is MGHRA and CDR2 is YSYEKL. This CDR3 spans 14 amino acids. The CDR3 reads CASSQDRSRQPQHF. The CDR3 bases are TGCGCCAGCAGCCAAGATCGTTCCCGGCAGCCCCAGCATTTT.

The rearrangement uses TRBV28 and TRBJ2-5; 9 nucleotides align to TRBD1. With V trimmed by 7 bases and J by 1 base, 4 bases remained unmatched. The CDR3 spans 14 residues. Germline values: CDR1 MDHEN, CDR2 SYDVKM. Here the CDR3 reads CASNLDRGQETQYF. The CDR3 coding sequence is TGTGCCAGCAACTTGGACAGGGGCCAAGAGACCCAGTACTTC.

V is TRBV19 and J is TRBJ2-7, with D uncertain. In germline, CDR1 is LNHDA, CDR2 SQIVND (reference sequence). Trimming shortened V by 5 bases and J by 1 base, and 9 bases separated the two germline ends. There are 13 residues in the CDR3. CDR3 residues: CASSQKISYEQYF. The CDR3 DNA follows: TGTGCCAGTAGTCAGAAGATATCCTACGAGCAGTACTTC.